This T cell receptor beta chain appears in the sequencing data of a study of blood T cell repertoires in COVID-19. Study-level background: COVID-19 samples, acute and convalescent, were from the United States, Italy and Spain. Sources were T cells, B-cell-depleted T cells, or PBMCs; the material itself was cDNA or gDNA.

J lost 10 bases, V lost 7 bases, and 16 bases had no gene match. CDR1 SQVTM and CDR2 ANQGSEA come from the germline V gene. The CDR3 is made up of 15 amino acids. How the authors handled the data: Amplification from reference gene primers served as the basis for estimated nucleated cell counts. The method was immunoSEQ multiplex PCR; TCRdb's version includes in-frame clones alone and lacks a portion of them. From that table come the V and J calls and clone size; the DNA was used to work out D and trimming. Seen here are over 150,000 clones, around 90% observed once, and the top ten hold around 3.9%. This clone has more than one count but fewer than ten.

The chain joins TRBV29-1 to TRBJ2-1; 10 positions match TRBD2. The TCR originated in a woman aged 60-70 years who had recovered from COVID-19. Input material: peripheral blood. CDR3: CSGDTSGGARREQFF. The CDR3 DNA is TGCAGCGGGGACACCAGCGGGGGGGCACGGCGGGAGCAGTTCTTC.